Only one count was recorded for the clone carrying this TCR beta chain. While infection was still active, Seattle patients were enrolled and then followed longitudinally. The data derive from a study of blood T cell repertoires in COVID-19. Study summary: Samples taken during acute and convalescent COVID-19 were collected in the United States, Italy and Spain. PBMCs, B-cell-depleted T cells, or T cells provided the cDNA or gDNA that made up the material.

In germline, CDR1 is SGHNT, CDR2 YYREEE (reference sequence). CDR3 length: 13 residues. V lost 6 bases and J lost 0, with 9 bases in between. Under the authors' procedure: Reference gene primer amplification gave nucleated cell count estimates. Only in-frame clones appear in the TCRdb table, and some are missing; sequencing was by immunoSEQ multiplex PCR. The V and J calls and clone size are taken from that table; D and trimming were inferred from the DNA. The profile shows about 230,000 clones, approximately 90% of them singletons. This TCR derives from a man aged 50-60 years with COVID-19, enrolled during active disease. Sequenced sample: peripheral blood. This sequence joins TRBV5-4 and TRBJ1-1; D is undetermined. The DNA for the CDR3 is TGTGCCAGCAAATGGGAGATGAACACTGAAGCTTTCTTT. This sequence encodes CASKWEMNTEAFF.